The present TCR beta chain was sequenced within a study of early T cells in non-severe SARS-CoV-2 infection. MiXCR was run by TCRdb on the 5' RACE reads, yielding one entry per CDR3 protein. The top ten hold less than 8.5% of the sample, which has 20,000 to 25,000 distinct CDR3 sequences, around 4.8% seen once. This clonotype was detected ten times or more. CDR1 is SGHAT and CDR2 is FQNNGV in the germline V gene. Trimming at V came to 5 bases and at J to 0 bases, leaving 3 bases not matched to a gene. This CDR3 has 15 residues. This chain connects TRBV11-2 to TRBJ1-3, with 8 bases matching TRBD1. Specimen: whole blood. The receptor comes from an adult who was a healthcare worker with PCR-confirmed SARS-CoV-2 infection or an uninfected control (not recorded which). CDR3 coding DNA: TGTGCCAGCAGCCCGGACAGGGCCTCTGGAAACACCATATATTTT. The encoded protein is CASSPDRASGNTIYF.